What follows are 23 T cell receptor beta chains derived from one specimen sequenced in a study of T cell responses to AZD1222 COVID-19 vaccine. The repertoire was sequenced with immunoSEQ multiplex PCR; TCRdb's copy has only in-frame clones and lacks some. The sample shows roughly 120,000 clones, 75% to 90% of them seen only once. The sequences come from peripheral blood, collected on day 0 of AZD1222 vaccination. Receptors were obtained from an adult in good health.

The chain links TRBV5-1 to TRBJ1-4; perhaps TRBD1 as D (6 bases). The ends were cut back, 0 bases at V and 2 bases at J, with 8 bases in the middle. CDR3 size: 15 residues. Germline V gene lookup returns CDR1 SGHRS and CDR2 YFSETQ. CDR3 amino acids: CASSLAGATNEKLFF. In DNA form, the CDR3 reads TGCGCCAGCAGCTTGGCAGGGGCCACTAATGAAAAACTGTTTTTT.

The CDR3 sequence: CAISESLALAESSYEQYF. As DNA, the CDR3 is TGTGCCATCAGTGAGTCTTTAGCACTAGCGGAGAGCTCCTACGAGCAGTACTTC. The chain is built from TRBV10-3 and TRBJ2-7, with 8 bases fitting TRBD2. The CDR3 loop spans 18 amino acids. Losses at the gene ends were 0 bases for V and 0 bases for J; bases not matched to a gene: 10. Germline V gene data show CDR1 as ENHRY and CDR2 as SYGVKD.

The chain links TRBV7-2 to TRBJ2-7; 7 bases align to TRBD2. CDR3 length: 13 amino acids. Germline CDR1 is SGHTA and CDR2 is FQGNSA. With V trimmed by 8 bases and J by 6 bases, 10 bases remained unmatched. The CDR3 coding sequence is TGTGCCAGCGGGCTAGCGGACACTTTCGAGCAGTACTTC. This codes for CASGLADTFEQYF.

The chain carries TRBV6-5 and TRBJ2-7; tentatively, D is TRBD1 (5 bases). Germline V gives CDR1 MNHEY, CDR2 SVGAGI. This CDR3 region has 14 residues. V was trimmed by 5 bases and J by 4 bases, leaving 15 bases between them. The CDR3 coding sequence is TGTGCCAGCAGTCCGCGGACACCCGGGTACGAGCAGTACTTC. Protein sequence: CASSPRTPGYEQYF.

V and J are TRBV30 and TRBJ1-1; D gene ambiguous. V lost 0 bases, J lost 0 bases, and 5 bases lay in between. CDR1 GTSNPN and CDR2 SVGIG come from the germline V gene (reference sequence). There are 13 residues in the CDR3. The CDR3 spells CAWSVGMNTEAFF. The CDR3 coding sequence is TGTGCCTGGAGTGTGGGCATGAACACTGAAGCTTTCTTT. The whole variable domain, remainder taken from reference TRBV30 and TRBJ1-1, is SQTIHQWPATLVQPVGSPLSLECTVEGTSNPNLYWYRQAAGRGLQLLFYSVGIGQISSEVPQNLSASRPQDRQFILSSKKLLLSDSGFYLCAWSVGMNTEAFFGQGTRLTVV.

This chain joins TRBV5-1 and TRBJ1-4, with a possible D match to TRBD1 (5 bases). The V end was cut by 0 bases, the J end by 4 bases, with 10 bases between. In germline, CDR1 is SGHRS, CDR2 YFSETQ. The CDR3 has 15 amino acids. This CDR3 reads CASSLVGAGNEKLFF. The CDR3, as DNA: TGCGCCAGCAGCTTGGTAGGGGCGGGTAATGAAAAACTGTTTTTT.

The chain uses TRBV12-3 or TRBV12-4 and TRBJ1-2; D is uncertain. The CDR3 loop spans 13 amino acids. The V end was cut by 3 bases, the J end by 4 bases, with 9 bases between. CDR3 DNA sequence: TGTGCCAGCAGTTTCACCGAGATCTATGGCTACACCTTC. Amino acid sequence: CASSFTEIYGYTF.

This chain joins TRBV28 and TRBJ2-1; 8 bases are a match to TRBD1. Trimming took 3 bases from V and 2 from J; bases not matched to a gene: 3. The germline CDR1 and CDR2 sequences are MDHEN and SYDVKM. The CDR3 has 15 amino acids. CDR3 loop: CASSLGGQAYNEQFF. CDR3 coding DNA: TGTGCCAGCAGTTTGGGGGGACAGGCCTACAATGAGCAGTTCTTC.

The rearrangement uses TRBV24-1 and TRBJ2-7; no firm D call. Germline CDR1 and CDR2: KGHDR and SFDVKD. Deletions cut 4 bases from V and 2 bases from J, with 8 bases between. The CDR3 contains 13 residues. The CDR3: CATSEPVTYEQYF. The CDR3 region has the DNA TGTGCCACCAGTGAGCCCGTGACCTACGAGCAGTACTTC.

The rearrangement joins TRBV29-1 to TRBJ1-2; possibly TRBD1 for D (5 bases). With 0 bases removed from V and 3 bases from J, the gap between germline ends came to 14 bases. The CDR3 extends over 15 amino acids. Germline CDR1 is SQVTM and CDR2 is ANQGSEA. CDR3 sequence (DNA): TGCAGCGTTGAAGAAAGACAGCCAACCTACTATGGCTACACCTTC. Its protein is CSVEERQPTYYGYTF.

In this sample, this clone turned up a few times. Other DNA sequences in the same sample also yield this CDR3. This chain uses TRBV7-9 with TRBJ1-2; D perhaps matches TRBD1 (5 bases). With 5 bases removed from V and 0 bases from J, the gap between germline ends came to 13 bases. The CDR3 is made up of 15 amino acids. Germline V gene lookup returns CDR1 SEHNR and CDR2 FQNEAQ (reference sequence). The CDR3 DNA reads TGTGCCAGCAGCCCCGTTCAGGGAACTAACTATGGCTACACCTTC. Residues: CASSPVQGTNYGYTF.

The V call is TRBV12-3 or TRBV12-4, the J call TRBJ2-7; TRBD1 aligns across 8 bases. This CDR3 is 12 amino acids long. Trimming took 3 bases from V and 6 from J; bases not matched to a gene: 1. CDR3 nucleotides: TGTGCCAGCAGTTTTGACAGGGGCGAGCAGTACTTC. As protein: CASSFDRGEQYF.

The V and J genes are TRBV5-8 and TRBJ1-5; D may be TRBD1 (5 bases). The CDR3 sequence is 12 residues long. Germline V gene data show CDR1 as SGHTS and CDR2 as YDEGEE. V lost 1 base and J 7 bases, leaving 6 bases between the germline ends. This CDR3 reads CASSLWGQPQHF. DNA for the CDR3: TGTGCCAGCAGCTTGTGGGGCCAGCCCCAGCATTTT.

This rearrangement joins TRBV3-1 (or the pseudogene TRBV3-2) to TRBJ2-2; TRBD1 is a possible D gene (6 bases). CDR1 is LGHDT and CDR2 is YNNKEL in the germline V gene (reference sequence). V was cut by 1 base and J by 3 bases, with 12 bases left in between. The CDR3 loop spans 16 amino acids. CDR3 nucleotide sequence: TGTGCCAGCAGCCAAGCGCAGGGGCGGTACACCGGGGAGCTGTTTTTT. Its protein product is CASSQAQGRYTGELFF.

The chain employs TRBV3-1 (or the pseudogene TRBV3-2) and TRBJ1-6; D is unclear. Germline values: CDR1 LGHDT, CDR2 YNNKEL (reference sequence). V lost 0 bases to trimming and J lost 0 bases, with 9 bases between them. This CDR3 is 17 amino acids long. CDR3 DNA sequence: TGTGCCAGCAGCCAAGATTCGGGGAGCTCCTATAATTCACCCCTCCACTTT. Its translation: CASSQDSGSSYNSPLHF.

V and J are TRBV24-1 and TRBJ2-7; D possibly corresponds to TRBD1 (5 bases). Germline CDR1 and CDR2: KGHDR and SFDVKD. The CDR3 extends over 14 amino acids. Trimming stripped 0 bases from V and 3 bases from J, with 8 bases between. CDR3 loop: CATSDLTGNYEQYF. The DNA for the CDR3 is TGTGCCACCAGTGATTTGACAGGCAACTACGAGCAGTACTTC.

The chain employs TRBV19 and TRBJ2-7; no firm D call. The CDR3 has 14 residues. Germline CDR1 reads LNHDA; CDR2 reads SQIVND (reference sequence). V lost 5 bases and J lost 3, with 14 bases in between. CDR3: CASSPHPTDYEQYF. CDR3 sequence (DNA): TGTGCCAGTAGTCCGCACCCGACTGACTACGAGCAGTACTTC.

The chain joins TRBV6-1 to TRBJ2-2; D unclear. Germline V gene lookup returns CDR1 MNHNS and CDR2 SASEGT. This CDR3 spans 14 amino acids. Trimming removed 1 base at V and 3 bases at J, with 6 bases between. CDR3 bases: TGTGCCAGCAGTGAAGGGGGTGACACCGGGGAGCTGTTTTTT. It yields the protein CASSEGGDTGELFF.

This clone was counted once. DNA of the CDR3: TGTGCCAGCAACACGCGCGGGGGGGCCAGAGAGCAGTACTTC. Encoded protein: CASNTRGGAREQYF. The chain joins TRBV27 to TRBJ2-7, with 9 bases identical to TRBD2. Germline V gene sequence: CDR1 MNHEY, CDR2 SMNVEV (reference sequence). V shed 7 bases and J 7 bases; nucleotides not matched to a gene: 11. The CDR3 consists of 14 residues.

The CDR3 reads CASSSGTADYEQYF. As DNA, the CDR3 is TGTGCCAGCAGTTCCGGGACGGCAGACTACGAGCAGTACTTC. The V gene is TRBV6-5, the J gene TRBJ2-7; possibly TRBD1 or TRBD2 for D (5 bases each). The CDR3 totals 14 residues. The ends were cut back, 4 bases at V and 3 bases at J, with 13 bases in the middle. Germline V gene lookup returns CDR1 MNHEY and CDR2 SVGAGI.

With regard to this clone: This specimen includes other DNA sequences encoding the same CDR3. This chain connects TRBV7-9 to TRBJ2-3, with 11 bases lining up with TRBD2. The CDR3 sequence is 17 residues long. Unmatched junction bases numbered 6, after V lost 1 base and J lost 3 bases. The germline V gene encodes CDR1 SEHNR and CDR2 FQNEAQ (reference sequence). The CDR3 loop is CASSLGLAGGPTDTQYF. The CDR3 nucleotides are TGTGCCAGCAGCTTAGGTCTAGCGGGGGGCCCGACAGATACGCAGTATTTT. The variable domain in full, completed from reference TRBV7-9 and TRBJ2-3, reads DTGVSQNPRHKITKRGQNVTFRCDPISEHNRLYWYRQTLGQGPEFLTYFQNEAQLEKSRLLSDRFSAERPKGSFSTLEIQRTEQGDSAMYLCASSLGLAGGPTDTQYFGPGTRLTVL.

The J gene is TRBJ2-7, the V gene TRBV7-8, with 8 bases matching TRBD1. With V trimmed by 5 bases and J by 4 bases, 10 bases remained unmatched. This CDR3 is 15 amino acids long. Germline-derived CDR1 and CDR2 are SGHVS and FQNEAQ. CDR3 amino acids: CASSQGAGGLYEQYF. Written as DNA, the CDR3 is TGTGCCAGCAGCCAGGGGGCAGGGGGTTTGTACGAGCAGTACTTC. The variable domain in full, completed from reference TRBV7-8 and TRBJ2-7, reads GAGVSQSPRYKVAKRGQDVALRCDPISGHVSLFWYQQALGQGPEFLTYFQNEAQLDKSGLPSDRFFAERPEGSVSTLKIQRTQQEDSAVYLCASSQGAGGLYEQYFGPGTRLTVT.

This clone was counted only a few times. The CDR3, as DNA: TGTGCCAGCAGTGAAGCCCCGGGGGACCTGAGCTCCTATAATTCACCCCTCCACTTT. Amino acid sequence: CASSEAPGDLSSYNSPLHF. This chain uses TRBV6-1 with TRBJ1-6; maybe TRBD1 (5 bases). Trimming shortened V by 0 bases and J by 0 bases, and 15 bases separated the two germline ends. The CDR3 extends over 19 amino acids. The germline CDR1 and CDR2 sequences are MNHNS and SASEGT.